This T cell receptor beta chain is from a study of blood T cell repertoires in COVID-19 (dated by TCRdb to the early 2020s). Some background on the complete study: Samples covering the acute and convalescent phases of COVID-19 were provided by collaborators in the United States, Italy and Spain. The prospective study material was composed of cDNA or gDNA derived from T cells, B-cell-depleted T cells, or PBMCs. The dataset comprised deeply sampled blood TCRbeta repertoires from subjects exposed to, actively infected with, or recovered from COVID-19. The repertoires were made available in a free public database intended to serve as a resource for research on the immune response to SARS-CoV-2. Samples were obtained from the ongoing ImmuneRACE study (first 160 participants) and from 1,200 or so subjects provided by 6 global collaborators. The sample metadata nearly always contained a de-identified subject ID, COVID-19 status, age in years and sex. HLA class I and class II types, where available, came from metadata supplied by the sample provider rather than from assay-based typing.

V trim: 3 bases; J trim: 8 bases; unmatched bases: 16. Including cysteine and phenylalanine, the CDR3 has 18 amino acids. CDR3 DNA only is kept here, 54 bases in frame from base 1. CDR1 and CDR2 are read off the germline V gene (reference sequence) as SEHNR and FQNEAQ. TCRbeta CDR3 regions were amplified from genomic DNA by means of the immunoSEQ Assay, a bias-controlled multiplex PCR. On the study's bioinformatics: The number of nucleated cells in each sample was estimated from the amplification of reference gene primers within the assay. To quantify the absolute abundance of each unique TCRbeta CDR3 rearrangement, sequence reads were collapsed and filtered. Productive Simpson clonality was computed per sample as the square root of Simpson's diversity index over productive rearrangements. TCRdb limited this immuneACCESS table to in-frame rearrangements with V and J called. A share of clones is missing; checked studies link under half to unresolved V genes, and the rest is unexplained. That table gives V, J and clone size, and the DNA gave D and trimming. The sample data list fewer than 65,000 clones, and roughly 83% of these were observed just once. The ten most abundant clones make up roughly 10% of the sample.

The paper's findings and limits, for the study overall: The quantity of clinical and demographic metadata differed by source and by participant and was supplied without curation.

A remark on this clone: The antigen it recognizes is unknown. No base qualities exist here, and no much larger clone lies one base off it.

One collaborating source in Seattle enrolled patients during active infection and followed them longitudinally through the course of disease. The collaborating institutions used their own protocols to collect whole blood in K2EDTA tubes. For TCRbeta analysis, collaborators shipped samples as frozen whole blood, isolated PBMCs, or DNA extracted from either of those sample types. The chain links TRBV7-9 with TRBJ2-1; 10 nucleotides in the junction match TRBD2. This clonotype originated in a man younger than 40 with COVID-19, enrolled during active disease. Sequenced sample: peripheral blood. The DNA sequence is given as TGTGCCAGCAGCTTTCAAGCGGGAGGGTTAAGAGGAGGATATGAGCAGTTCTTC. It is translated as CASSFQAGGLRGGYEQFF.